Listed below are T cell receptor beta chains from one sample, sequenced in a study of identical twins. One entry per CDR3 protein, called by TCRdb with MiXCR from the 5' RACE reads. The table has about 520,000 distinct CDR3 sequences, roughly a fifth seen once; the top ten hold 0.91%. The sample was also linked to a second study, of T cells expressing NK-cell markers.

Sequencing input: CD4+ T cells sorted from blood. The receptors derive from a woman in her late teens or twenties in good health. CDR3s include the opening cysteine and the closing phenylalanine or tryptophan. A D gene is named only where the DNA matches it firmly. A row's size may be missing; if present it is once, few, many or a size class.

clone_size | d_call | j_call | v_call | cdr3_aa | cdr3_nt
few | TRBD2 | TRBJ2-1 | TRBV5-5 | CASSWAGGGQFF | TGTGCCAGCAGCTGGGCCGGGGGGGGGCAGTTCTTC
few | - | TRBJ1-2 | TRBV20-1 | CSAVLPGANYGYTF | TGCAGTGCTGTACTGCCGGGAGCCAACTATGGCTACACCTTC
- | - | TRBJ1-1 | TRBV7-6 | CASSLRERDSNTEAFF | TGTGCCAGCAGCTTACGGGAAAGGGACTCGAACACTGAAGCTTTCTTT
- | - | TRBJ2-7 | TRBV6-1 | CASSDAWRFDEQYF | TGTGCCAGCAGTGACGCCTGGAGGTTCGACGAGCAGTACTTC
few | TRBD1 | TRBJ2-7 | TRBV10-3 | CAISGPIGQELSYEQYF | TGTGCCATCAGTGGGCCGATTGGACAGGAACTTTCCTACGAGCAGTACTTC
- | - | TRBJ2-1 | TRBV10-3 | CAISENRDPRNEQFF | TGTGCCATCAGTGAGAACCGGGACCCAAGGAATGAGCAGTTCTTC
few | - | TRBJ1-2 | TRBV20-1 | CSARVTQVDGYTF | TGCAGTGCTAGGGTAACCCAGGTGGATGGCTACACCTTC
- | TRBD2 | TRBJ2-3 | TRBV5-1 | CASSLGTSGYTDTQYF | TGCGCCAGCAGCTTGGGGACTAGCGGATACACAGATACGCAGTATTTT
- | TRBD2 | TRBJ2-3 | TRBV6-1 | CASSTTSAGGPIDTQYF | TGTGCCAGCAGTACCACCTCAGCGGGAGGGCCGATAGATACGCAGTATTTT
- | TRBD2 | TRBJ2-2 | TRBV5-1 | CASKSLAGLNTGELFF | TGCGCCAGCAAGTCCCTAGCGGGACTTAACACCGGGGAGCTGTTTTTT
- | - | TRBJ2-4 | TRBV6-1 | CASSQRGAKNIQYF | TGTGCCAGCTCCCAACGGGGCGCCAAAAACATTCAGTACTTC